The 11 T cell receptor beta chains given below trace back to one sample, sequenced in a study of PD-1 blockade in classical Hodgkin lymphoma. Time point specified: newly diagnosed, previously untreated cHL patient sample. Here immunoSEQ multiplex PCR was the method, and the copy in TCRdb shows in-frame clones only, minus some. This table holds around 30,000 clones, roughly nine tenths found once. Sequenced material: peripheral blood mononuclear cells (PBMCs). The receptor source for this set is a human donor with classical Hodgkin lymphoma.

In this sample, this clone turned up once. The chain combines TRBV11-2 with TRBJ1-5, with 8 nucleotides matching TRBD1. Germline V gene sequence: CDR1 SGHAT, CDR2 FQNNGV. The CDR3 runs to 14 residues. V dropped 6 bases and J dropped 1; count of bases not matched to a gene: 2. CDR3 protein: CASRTGGSNQPQHF. In nucleotides, the CDR3 is TGTGCCAGCAGAACAGGGGGAAGCAATCAGCCCCAGCATTTT.

This chain uses TRBV19 with TRBJ2-2; tentatively, D is TRBD2 (6 bases). Germline-derived CDR1 and CDR2 are LNHDA and SQIVND (reference sequence). This CDR3 has 14 amino acids. Trimming cost V 6 bases and J 3 bases, with 11 bases left between them. For the CDR3, the DNA is TGTGCCAGTAGCGGGAGAGCGGACACCGGGGAGCTGTTTTTT. Translated: CASSGRADTGELFF.

J is TRBJ2-7 and V is TRBV28, with 9 bases that match TRBD2. There are 16 residues in the CDR3. V was pared by 0 bases and J by 4 bases, with 7 bases of the junction left unmatched. Germline lookup yields CDR1 MDHEN and CDR2 SYDVKM. The CDR3 region is CASSLWLGSGSYEQYF. CDR3 coding DNA: TGTGCCAGCAGTTTATGGCTAGGTAGCGGGAGTTACGAGCAGTACTTC.

The gene calls are TRBV5-4 and TRBJ1-2; D perhaps matches TRBD1 (6 bases). Germline V gene lookup returns CDR1 SGHNT and CDR2 YYREEE (reference sequence). V lost 4 bases and J 1 base, leaving 8 bases between the germline ends. The length of the CDR3 is 13 residues. This CDR3 reads CASSQDSNYGYTF. Here the CDR3 DNA reads TGTGCCAGCAGCCAGGACAGTAACTATGGCTACACCTTC.

This clone was seen more than once but under ten times. The rearrangement uses TRBV28 and TRBJ2-3; 11 bases match TRBD2. The CDR3 spans 15 residues. The germline CDR1 and CDR2 sequences are MDHEN and SYDVKM. With V trimmed by 5 bases and J by 3 bases, 4 bases remained unmatched. The CDR3 bases are TGTGCCAGCAGTACCGGGACTAGCGGTACAGATACGCAGTATTTT. It codes for CASSTGTSGTDTQYF.

This clone was recorded once. The chain is built from TRBV6-6 and TRBJ2-7; perhaps TRBD1 as D (5 bases). The CDR3 has 14 amino acids. Trimming removed 1 base from V and 4 bases from J, with 11 bases in between. Per germline, CDR1 MNHNY and CDR2 SVGAGI (reference sequence). The CDR3 nucleotides read TGTGCCAGCAGTTACTATCAGGGTGGGTACGAGCAGTACTTC. This translates into CASSYYQGGYEQYF.

The chain joins TRBV5-8 to TRBJ2-7; unclear D gene. The germline V gene has CDR1 SGHTS and CDR2 YDEGEE. V shed 6 bases and J shed 1 base, with 11 bases lying between them. The CDR3 extends over 13 amino acids. In DNA form, the CDR3 reads TGTGCCAGCAAAATTCGGGCGTCCTACGAGCAGTACTTC. This encodes CASKIRASYEQYF. The full variable domain, rest sourced from reference TRBV5-8 and TRBJ2-7, is EAGVTQSPTHLIKTRGQQATLRCSPISGHTSVYWYQQALGLGLQFLLWYDEGEERNRGNFPPRFSGRQFPNYSSELNVNALELEDSALYLCASKIRASYEQYFGPGTRLTVT.

This rearrangement joins TRBV6-5 to TRBJ2-7; 8 nucleotides agree with TRBD2. The V segment lost 4 bases and the J segment 2 bases; nucleotides outside the gene matches: 1. CDR1 and CDR2 (germline): MNHEY, SVGAGI. The CDR3 is made up of 13 amino acids. The CDR3 DNA reads TGTGCCAGCAGTTTGGGACTAGCCTACGAGCAGTACTTC. This translates into CASSLGLAYEQYF.

V and J are TRBV10-2 and TRBJ1-3; a weak D match, TRBD1 (5 bases). Germline loops: CDR1 WSHSY, CDR2 SAAADI. CDR3 length equals 15 residues. V gave up 7 bases and J gave up 0 bases, with 13 bases separating them. The CDR3 sequence: CASTLQTDSGNTIYF. The CDR3 DNA sequence: TGCGCCAGCACCCTACAGACAGACTCTGGAAACACCATATATTTT.

The chain employs TRBV6-1 and TRBJ2-2; D is unresolved. CDR1 is MNHNS, CDR2 SASEGT, per germline. V was cut by 0 bases and J by 4 bases, with 9 bases left in between. This CDR3 contains 15 residues. The CDR3 sequence: CASSEASGITGELFF. The DNA for the CDR3 is TGTGCCAGCAGTGAAGCGTCTGGGATCACCGGGGAGCTGTTTTTT.

This chain connects TRBV4-3 to TRBJ1-5; D possibly corresponds to TRBD1 (5 bases). Trimming shortened V by 4 bases and J by 7 bases, and 20 bases separated the two germline ends. The CDR3 is 16 residues long. Germline lookup yields CDR1 LGHNA and CDR2 YSLEER. This chain's CDR3 is CASSLNLGGFGQPQHF. CDR3 DNA sequence: TGCGCCAGCAGCCTAAATTTGGGGGGATTTGGACAGCCCCAGCATTTT.